This T cell receptor (beta chain) was retrieved from a study of CD8+ T cells in alopecia areata. Reverse transcribed after extraction, RNA yielded cDNA as the sequencing template. TCRdb keeps only in-frame clones here, not all; method: immunoSEQ multiplex PCR. The repertoire holds about 250,000 clones, with around 67% as singletons. Germline CDR1 and CDR2: MNHEY and SMNVEV (reference sequence). This CDR3 has 12 residues. V lost 4 bases and J lost 6, with 9 bases in between. Study-level findings and limits: Clonality exceeded that of normal scalp in lesional scalp, most notably in alopecia totalis/universalis. Mice showed TCR sharing more clearly than patients did, possibly owing to HLA.

On this clone itself: The antigen remains undetermined.

This sample comprised CD4+ T cells sorted from blood, obtained at week 0. The clonotype originates from a human donor with alopecia areata. This rearrangement joins TRBV27 to TRBJ1-2; D is ambiguous. CDR3 sequence: CASSSRPDGYTF. CDR3 sequence (DNA): TGTGCCAGCAGTTCCCGCCCGGATGGCTACACCTTC.